The sequence of this TCR beta chain was determined in a study of CD8 T cells in Susac syndrome. Random hexamers served to reverse transcribe about 0.5 to 1 ug RNA. MiXCR, run by TCRdb on the immunoSEQ multiplex PCR reads, gives a single entry per CDR3 protein. The data contain some 110,000 distinct CDR3 sequences, just over 90% of them singletons. The CDR3 has 18 residues. The V and J ends lost 0 bases and 5 bases respectively, with 20 bases between them. Germline assignment: CDR1 LGHDT and CDR2 YNNKEL (reference sequence). The source is a human donor with multiple sclerosis. This chain links TRBV3-1 with TRBJ2-1, with D possibly being TRBD2 (5 bases). What was sequenced was CD8+ T cells from PBMCs. The CDR3 reads CASSQEAADAGGHNEQFF. The CDR3 region has the DNA TGTGCCAGCAGCCAAGAGGCCGCGGACGCAGGAGGACACAATGAGCAGTTCTTC.